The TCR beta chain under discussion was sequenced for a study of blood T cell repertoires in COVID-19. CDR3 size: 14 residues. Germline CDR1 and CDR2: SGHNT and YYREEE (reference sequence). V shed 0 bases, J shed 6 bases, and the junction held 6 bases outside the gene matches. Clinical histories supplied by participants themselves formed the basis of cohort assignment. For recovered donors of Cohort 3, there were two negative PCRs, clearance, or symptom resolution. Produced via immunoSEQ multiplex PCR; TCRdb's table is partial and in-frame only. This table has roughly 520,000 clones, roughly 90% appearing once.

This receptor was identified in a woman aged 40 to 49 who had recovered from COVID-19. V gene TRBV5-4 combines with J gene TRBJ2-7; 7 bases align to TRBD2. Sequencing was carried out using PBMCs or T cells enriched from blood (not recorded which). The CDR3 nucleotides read TGTGCCAGCAGCTTGGAGCGGGATAAGTTCGAGCAGTACTTC. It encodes CASSLERDKFEQYF.